The 3 T cell receptor beta chains given below trace back to one sample, sequenced in a study of T cell clonality in common variable immunodeficiency. Study-wide points: In common variable immunodeficiency, TCR beta chains reportedly carried fewer deletions and N-nucleotide insertions.

Measured with immunoSEQ multiplex PCR; TCRdb has only the in-frame clones, and not every one. The data show 21,000 or so clones, none appearing only once, with 2% to 2.5% held by the ten largest. Antigens of these TCRs are unknown. Sequencing input: peripheral blood mononuclear cells. All receptors derive from a human donor with common variable immunodeficiency.

Many counts were recorded for this clone. The read ends 3 residues early relative to the CDR3; the germline J gene fills the gap. The genes are TRBV11-2 and TRBJ1-2; 8 bases align to TRBD1. This CDR3 contains 12 residues. The V gene end was trimmed by 6 bases and the J gene end by 5 bases; junction bases not matched to a gene: 2. Germline V CDR1 and CDR2: SGHAT, FQNNGV. Incomplete CDR3 DNA: TGTGCCAGCAGAACAGGGGGATATGGC. It yields the protein CASRTGGYG. The whole CDR3 protein is CASRTGGYGYTF.

This clone was seen at least ten times. The CDR3 is cut off 3 residues early in the read; its end comes from the germline J gene. The chain couples TRBV5-1 to TRBJ2-5, with 14 bases aligning to TRBD2. Germline-derived CDR1 and CDR2 are SGHRS and YFSETQ. The junction had 10 bases not matched to a gene; V was cut back by 4 bases and J by 5 bases. There are 17 residues in the CDR3. The DNA read from the CDR3 is TGCGCCAGCAGCCCCCGACTAGCGGGGGGGCTTGTGGAGACC. It specifies CASSPRLAGGLVET. The full CDR3 sequence reads CASSPRLAGGLVETQYF.

Ten or more counts support this clone. Read coverage stops 3 residues before the CDR3 terminus; the germline J gene supplies the remainder. The genes are TRBV30 and TRBJ1-2; D perhaps matches TRBD1 (6 bases). The CDR3 contains 15 residues. The V end was cut by 2 bases, the J end by 7 bases, with 20 bases between. Germline V gives CDR1 GTSNPN, CDR2 SVGIG (reference sequence). CDR3 sequence: CAWSSNLAAGAGYTF. The part of the CDR3 DNA that was read is TGTGCCTGGAGTAGTAATCTTGCGGCAGGGGCTGGC.